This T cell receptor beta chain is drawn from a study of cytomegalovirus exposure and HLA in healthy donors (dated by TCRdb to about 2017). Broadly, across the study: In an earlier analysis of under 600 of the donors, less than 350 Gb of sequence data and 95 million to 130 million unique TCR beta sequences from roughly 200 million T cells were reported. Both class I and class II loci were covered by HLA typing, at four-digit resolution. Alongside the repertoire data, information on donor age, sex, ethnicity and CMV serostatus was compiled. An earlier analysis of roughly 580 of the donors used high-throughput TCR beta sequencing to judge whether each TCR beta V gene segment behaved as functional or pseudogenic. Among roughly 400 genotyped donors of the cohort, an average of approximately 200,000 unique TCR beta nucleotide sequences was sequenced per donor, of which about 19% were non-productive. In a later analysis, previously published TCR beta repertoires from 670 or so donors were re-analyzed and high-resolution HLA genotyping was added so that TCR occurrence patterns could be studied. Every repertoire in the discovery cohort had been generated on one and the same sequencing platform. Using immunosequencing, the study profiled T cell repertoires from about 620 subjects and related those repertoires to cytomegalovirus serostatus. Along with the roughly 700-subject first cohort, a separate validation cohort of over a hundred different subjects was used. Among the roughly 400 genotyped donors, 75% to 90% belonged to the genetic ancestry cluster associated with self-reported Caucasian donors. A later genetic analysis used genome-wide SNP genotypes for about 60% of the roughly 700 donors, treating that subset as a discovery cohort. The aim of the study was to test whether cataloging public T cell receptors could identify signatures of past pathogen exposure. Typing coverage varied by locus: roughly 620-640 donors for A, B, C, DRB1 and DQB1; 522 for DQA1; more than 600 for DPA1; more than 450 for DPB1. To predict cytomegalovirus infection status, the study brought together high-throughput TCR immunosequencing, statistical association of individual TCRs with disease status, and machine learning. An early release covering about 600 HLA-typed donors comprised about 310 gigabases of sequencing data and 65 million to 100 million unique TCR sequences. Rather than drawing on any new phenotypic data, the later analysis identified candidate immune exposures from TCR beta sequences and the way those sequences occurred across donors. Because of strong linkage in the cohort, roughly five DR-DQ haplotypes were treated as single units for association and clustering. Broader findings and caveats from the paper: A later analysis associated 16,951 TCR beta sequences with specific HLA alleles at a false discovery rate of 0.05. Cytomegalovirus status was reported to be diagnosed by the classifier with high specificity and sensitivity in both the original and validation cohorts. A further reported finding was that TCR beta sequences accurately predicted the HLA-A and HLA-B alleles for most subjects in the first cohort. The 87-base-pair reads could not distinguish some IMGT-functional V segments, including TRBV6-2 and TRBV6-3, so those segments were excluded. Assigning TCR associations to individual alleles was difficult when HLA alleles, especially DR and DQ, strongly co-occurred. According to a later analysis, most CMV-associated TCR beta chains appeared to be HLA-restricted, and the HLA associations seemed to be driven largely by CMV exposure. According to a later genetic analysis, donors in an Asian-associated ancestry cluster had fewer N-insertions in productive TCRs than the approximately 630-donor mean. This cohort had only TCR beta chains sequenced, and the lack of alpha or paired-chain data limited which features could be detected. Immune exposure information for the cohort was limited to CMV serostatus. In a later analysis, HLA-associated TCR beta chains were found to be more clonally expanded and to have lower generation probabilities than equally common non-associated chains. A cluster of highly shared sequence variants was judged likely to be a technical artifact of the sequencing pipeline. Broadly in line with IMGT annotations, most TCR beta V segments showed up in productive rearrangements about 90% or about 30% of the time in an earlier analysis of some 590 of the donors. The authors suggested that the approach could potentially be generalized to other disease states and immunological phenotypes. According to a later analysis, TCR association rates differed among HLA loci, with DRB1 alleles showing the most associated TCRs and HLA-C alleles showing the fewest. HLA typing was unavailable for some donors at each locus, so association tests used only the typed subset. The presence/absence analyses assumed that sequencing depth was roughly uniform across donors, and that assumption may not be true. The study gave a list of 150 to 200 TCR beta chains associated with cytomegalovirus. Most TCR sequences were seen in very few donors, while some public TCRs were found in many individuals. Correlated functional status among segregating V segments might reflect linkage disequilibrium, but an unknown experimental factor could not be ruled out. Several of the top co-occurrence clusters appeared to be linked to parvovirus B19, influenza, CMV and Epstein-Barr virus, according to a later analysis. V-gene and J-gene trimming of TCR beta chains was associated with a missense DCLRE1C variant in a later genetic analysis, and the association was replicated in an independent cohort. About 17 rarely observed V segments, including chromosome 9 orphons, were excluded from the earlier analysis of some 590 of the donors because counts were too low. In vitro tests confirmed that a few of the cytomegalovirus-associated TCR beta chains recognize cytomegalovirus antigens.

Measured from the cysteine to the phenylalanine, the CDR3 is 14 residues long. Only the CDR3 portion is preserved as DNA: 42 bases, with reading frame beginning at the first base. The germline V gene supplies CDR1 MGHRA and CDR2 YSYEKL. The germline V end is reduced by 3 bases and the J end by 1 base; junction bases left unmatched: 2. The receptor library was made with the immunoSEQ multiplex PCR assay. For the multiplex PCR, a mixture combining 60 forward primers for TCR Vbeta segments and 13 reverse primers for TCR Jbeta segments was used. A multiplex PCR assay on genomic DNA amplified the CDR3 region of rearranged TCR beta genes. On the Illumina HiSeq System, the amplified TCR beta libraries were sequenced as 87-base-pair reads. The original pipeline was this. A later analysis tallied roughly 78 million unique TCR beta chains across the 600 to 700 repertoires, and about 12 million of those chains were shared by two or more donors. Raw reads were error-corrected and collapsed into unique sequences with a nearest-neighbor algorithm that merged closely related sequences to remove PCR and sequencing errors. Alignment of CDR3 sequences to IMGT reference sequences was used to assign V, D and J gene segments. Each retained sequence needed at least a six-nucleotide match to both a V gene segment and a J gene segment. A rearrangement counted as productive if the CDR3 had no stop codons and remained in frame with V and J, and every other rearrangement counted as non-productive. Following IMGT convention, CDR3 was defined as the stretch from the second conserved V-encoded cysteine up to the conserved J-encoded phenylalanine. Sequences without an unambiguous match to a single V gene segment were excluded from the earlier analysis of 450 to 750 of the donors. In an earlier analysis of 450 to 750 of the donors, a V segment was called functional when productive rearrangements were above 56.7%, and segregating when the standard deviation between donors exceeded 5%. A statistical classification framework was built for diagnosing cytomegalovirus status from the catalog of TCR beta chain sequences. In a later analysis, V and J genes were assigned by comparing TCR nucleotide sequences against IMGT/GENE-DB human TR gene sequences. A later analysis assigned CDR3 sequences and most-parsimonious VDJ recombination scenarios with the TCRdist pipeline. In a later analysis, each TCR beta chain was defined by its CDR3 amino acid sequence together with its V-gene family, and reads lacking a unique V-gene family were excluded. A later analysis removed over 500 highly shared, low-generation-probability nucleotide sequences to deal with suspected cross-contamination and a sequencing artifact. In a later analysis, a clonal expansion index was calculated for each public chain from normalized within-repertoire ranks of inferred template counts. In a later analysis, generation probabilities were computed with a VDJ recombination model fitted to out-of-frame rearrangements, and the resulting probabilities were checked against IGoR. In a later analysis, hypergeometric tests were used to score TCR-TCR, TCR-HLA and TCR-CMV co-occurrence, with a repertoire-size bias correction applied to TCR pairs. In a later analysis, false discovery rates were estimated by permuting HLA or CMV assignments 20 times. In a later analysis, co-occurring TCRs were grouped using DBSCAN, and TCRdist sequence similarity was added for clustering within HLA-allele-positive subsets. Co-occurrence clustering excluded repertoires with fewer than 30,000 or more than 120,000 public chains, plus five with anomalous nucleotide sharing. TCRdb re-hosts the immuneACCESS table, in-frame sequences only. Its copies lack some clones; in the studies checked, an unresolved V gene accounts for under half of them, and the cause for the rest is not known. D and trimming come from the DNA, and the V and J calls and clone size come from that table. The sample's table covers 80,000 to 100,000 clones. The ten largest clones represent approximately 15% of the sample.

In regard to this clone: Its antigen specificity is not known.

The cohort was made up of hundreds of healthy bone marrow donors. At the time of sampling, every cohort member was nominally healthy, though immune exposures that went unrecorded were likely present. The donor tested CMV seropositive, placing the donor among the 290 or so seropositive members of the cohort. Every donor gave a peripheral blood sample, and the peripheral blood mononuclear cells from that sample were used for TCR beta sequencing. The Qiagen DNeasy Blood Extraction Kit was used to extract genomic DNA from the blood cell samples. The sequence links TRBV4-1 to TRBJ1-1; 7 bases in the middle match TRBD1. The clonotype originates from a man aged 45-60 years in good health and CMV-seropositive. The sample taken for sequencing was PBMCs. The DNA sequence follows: TGCGCCAGCAGCCACACAGGGGCGAACACTGAAGCTTTCTTT. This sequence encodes CASSHTGANTEAFF.